What follows describes a single T cell receptor (beta chain). In this sample, this clone turned up once. Its antigen specificity is not known. Germline and junction disagree at one end, which may indicate a read error. The collaborating institutions used their own protocols to collect whole blood in K2EDTA tubes. For TCRbeta analysis, collaborators shipped samples as frozen whole blood, isolated PBMCs, or DNA extracted from either of those sample types. The CDR3, from cysteine to phenylalanine, totals 13 residues. The CDR3 DNA has 39 bases and is translated from base 1. As encoded in the germline V gene (reference sequence), CDR1 is SEHNR while CDR2 is FQNEAQ. The immunoSEQ Assay, a bias-controlled multiplex PCR, was used to amplify TCRbeta CDR3 regions from genomic DNA. The authors' pipeline ran thus. Within the assay, amplification of reference gene primers was used to estimate how many nucleated cells each sample contained. To quantify the absolute abundance of each unique TCRbeta CDR3 rearrangement, sequence reads were collapsed and filtered. Productive Simpson clonality was computed per sample as the square root of Simpson's diversity index over productive rearrangements. TCRdb provides this immuneACCESS table in a form limited to in-frame rearrangements. Some clones are lacking; in checked studies, under half of them reflect an unresolved V gene, and why the rest are absent is not known. D and trimming come from the DNA, and the V and J calls and clone size come from that table. Present in this sample are about 210,000 clones, roughly 75% of which were seen just once. The leading ten clones occupy 7% to 8.5% of the sample.

This specimen belongs to a study of blood T cell repertoires in COVID-19 (dated by TCRdb to 2018 to 2021). General notes on the study: Samples from collaborators originated in the United States, Italy and Spain and spanned both the acute and convalescent phases of COVID-19. The material from the prospective study consisted of cDNA or gDNA derived from T cells, B-cell-depleted T cells, or PBMCs. Deeply sampled blood TCRbeta repertoires from subjects exposed to, actively infected with, or recovered from COVID-19 were included in the dataset. The repertoires were released in a freely available public database meant as a resource for research on the immune response to SARS-CoV-2. Samples came from the ongoing ImmuneRACE study (first 160 participants) plus 1,254 subjects from 6 global collaborators. A de-identified subject ID, COVID-19 status, age in years and sex were almost always included in the sample metadata. Where available, HLA class I and class II types were taken from metadata supplied by the sample provider and were not determined by assay-based typing.

The full study reports these points: Clinical and demographic metadata were provided uncurated, with the amount varying by source and participant.

The chain couples TRBV7-9 to TRBJ1-4; 7 middle bases align to TRBD1. The origin of this receptor is a woman aged 70 to 79 with acute or convalescent COVID-19. The sequenced material came from peripheral blood. The CDR3 has the sequence CASSSPTGNGLFF. In nucleotides, the sequence is TGTGCCAGTAGCTCCCCGACAGGGAACGGCCTGTTTTTT.